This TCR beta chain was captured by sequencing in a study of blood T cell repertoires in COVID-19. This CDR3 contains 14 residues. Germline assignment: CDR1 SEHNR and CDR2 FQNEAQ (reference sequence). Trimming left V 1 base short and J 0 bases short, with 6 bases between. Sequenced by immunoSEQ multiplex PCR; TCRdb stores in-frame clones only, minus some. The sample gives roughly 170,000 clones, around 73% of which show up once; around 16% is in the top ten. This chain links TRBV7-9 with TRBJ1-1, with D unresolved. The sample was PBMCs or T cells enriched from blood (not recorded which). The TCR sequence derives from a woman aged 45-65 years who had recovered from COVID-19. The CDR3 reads CASSLGGVNTEAFF. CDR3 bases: TGTGCCAGCAGCTTAGGAGGAGTGAACACTGAAGCTTTCTTT.